A selection of T cell receptor beta chains follows, all from one sample in a study of blood T cells in healthy people across ages. TCRdb reanalysed the 5' RACE reads using MiXCR and keeps one entry per CDR3 protein. The sample lists 600,000 to 650,000 distinct CDR3 sequences, 58% occurring once. Material for sequencing was blood. Receptors were obtained from a man in his fifties or sixties in good health. The CDR3 runs from the conserved cysteine through the conserved F or W. D genes are given only for firm matches. Where a row states a size, it is once, few, many or the class of an expanded clone; other rows omit it.

>TRBJ2-2|TRBV6-2/TRBV6-3|-|few
TGTGCCAGCAGTTCAGGGAGCCCCCAGCTGTTTTTT
CASSSGSPQLFF
>TRBJ1-4|TRBV5-1|TRBD1|-
TGCGCCAGCAGCTTGATTCCCGGACAGGAATATAATGAAAAACTGTTTTTT
CASSLIPGQEYNEKLFF
>TRBJ2-7|TRBV29-1|TRBD2|few
TGCAGCGTTGCACAGGTCGGGGGGAACTACGAGCAGTACTTC
CSVAQVGGNYEQYF
>TRBJ1-2|TRBV20-1|TRBD1|-
TGCAGTGCCGAACAGGGGGCTAACTATGGCTACACCTTC
CSAEQGANYGYTF
>TRBJ2-1|TRBV28|-|-
TGTGCCAGCTGCCCTTTTACGAGTTTTGCTGAGCAGTTCTTC
CASCPFTSFAEQFF
>TRBJ2-2|TRBV5-1|TRBD1|-
TGCGCCAGCAGCTATGGGACAGAGGCCACCGGGGAGCTGTTTTTT
CASSYGTEATGELFF
>TRBJ2-6|TRBV5-1|-|-
TGCGCCAGCACCCAGCCCAATTCTAGCGAGGAAGGCTCTGGGGCCAACGTCCTGACTTTC
CASTQPNSSEEGSGANVLTF
>TRBJ2-5|TRBV20-1|-|-
TGCAGTGCTAGGAAACCGGGGGAGACCCAGTACTTC
CSARKPGETQYF
>TRBJ2-5|TRBV20-1|TRBD2|-
TGCAGTGCTAGTGTTTTGGGACTAGCGGGGGGTGAGACCCAGTACTTC
CSASVLGLAGGETQYF
>TRBJ1-1|TRBV18|TRBD1|-
TGTGCCAGCTCTCCTGACAGGGTCCGCACTGAAGCTTTCTTT
CASSPDRVRTEAFF
>TRBJ2-7|TRBV9|-|-
TGTGCCAGCAGCCCCGGTGGGGGGACCTCTTCCTACGAGCAGTACTTC
CASSPGGGTSSYEQYF
>TRBJ2-3|TRBV29-1|-|-
TGCAGCGTTGCATCCGGGGGGCTCACAGATACGCAGTATTTT
CSVASGGLTDTQYF
>TRBJ2-3|TRBV20-1|-|-
TGCAGTGCTCAAATGGACAGGGAGGGGGCAGATACGCAGTATTTT
CSAQMDREGADTQYF
>TRBJ2-5|TRBV20-1|-|few
TGCAGTGCCTTCCGGGACAATCAAGAGACCCAGTACTTC
CSAFRDNQETQYF
>TRBJ2-5|TRBV6-6|TRBD2|-
TGTGCCTCCGCCGGGACTAGCGGGGTAGAGACCCAGTACTTC
CASAGTSGVETQYF
>TRBJ2-5|TRBV11-2|-|-
TGTGCCAGCAGCTTAAACGAGCAGACCCAGTACTTC
CASSLNEQTQYF
>TRBJ1-1|TRBV20-1|-|-
TGCAGTGCTAGAGTACAGGGCGTGAACACTGAAGCTTTCTTT
CSARVQGVNTEAFF
>TRBJ2-3|TRBV10-3|-|-
TGTGCCATCACTCCTAGAGGAGATACAGATACGCAGTATTTT
CAITPRGDTDTQYF
>TRBJ1-2|TRBV11-2|-|-
TGTGCCAGCAGCTCCAATTCTCTCTATGGCTACACCTTC
CASSSNSLYGYTF
>TRBJ2-1|TRBV29-1|-|-
TGCAGCGTTGAACCCACCGCGGGCAATGAGCAGTTCTTC
CSVEPTAGNEQFF
>TRBJ2-1|TRBV12-3/TRBV12-4|TRBD1|-
TGTGCCAGCAGCCCCAGACAGGGAAGGAATGAGCAGTTCTTC
CASSPRQGRNEQFF
>TRBJ2-3|TRBV6-1|-|-
TGTGCCAGCAGTGAAGCGTATGGGGGGCTGGGAGATACGCAGTATTTT
CASSEAYGGLGDTQYF
>TRBJ2-7|TRBV28|TRBD1|few
TGTGCCACGCGACAGGGGGGCTCGTACGAGCAGTACTTC
CATRQGGSYEQYF
>TRBJ1-2|TRBV28|-|-
TGTGCCAGCAGTGGTGGTCCCGCAAGACTTGGCTACACCTTC
CASSGGPARLGYTF
>TRBJ2-1|TRBV12-3/TRBV12-4|-|-
TGTGCCAGCAGCCCCCGGGTGGACTTAACCTACAATGAGCAGTTCTTC
CASSPRVDLTYNEQFF
>TRBJ2-3|TRBV27|TRBD2|-
TGTGCCAGCAGTTCCCCCAGCGGGGGTTTAGATACGCAGTATTTT
CASSSPSGGLDTQYF
>TRBJ2-3|TRBV20-1|TRBD2|few
TGCAGTGCTAGCCAGCGGGGCAGCACAGATACGCAGTATTTT
CSASQRGSTDTQYF
>TRBJ2-4|TRBV6-1|-|-
TGTGCCAGCAGTGATAGGGGGGTTGCGGACATTCAGTACTTC
CASSDRGVADIQYF
>TRBJ2-1|TRBV11-2|-|few
TGTGCCAGCAGTTTGGGACCCGAGCAGTTCTTC
CASSLGPEQFF
>TRBJ1-1|TRBV9|-|-
TGTGCCAGCAGCGTAAGTGGGGCCTTTGAGGGTGAAGCTTTCTTT
CASSVSGAFEGEAFF
>TRBJ2-7|TRBV6-5|TRBD2|-
TGTGCCAGCAGTTACTCGATTGGGGGGGTCTACGAGCGGTACTTC
CASSYSIGGVYERYF
>TRBJ1-6|TRBV9|-|-
TGTGCCAGCGCGGGGGCCGAGCGTAGTTCACCCCTCCACTTT
CASAGAERSSPLHF
>TRBJ2-1|TRBV29-1|TRBD1|-
TGCAGCGTTGAGAAGGGGGGACAGGGTAGCCAGTTCTTC
CSVEKGGQGSQFF
>TRBJ2-5|TRBV5-6|TRBD2|-
TGTGCCAGCACTCTGAGCGGGGGGAGGAAGACCCAGTACTTC
CASTLSGGRKTQYF
>TRBJ2-7|TRBV20-1|TRBD2|-
TGCAGTGCTAGAGGGACTAGCGGGGGTGACTACGAGCAGTACTTC
CSARGTSGGDYEQYF
>TRBJ2-7|TRBV29-1|TRBD2|few
TGCAGCGTTGTGATGGGAGGGTCCTACAATGAGCAGTACTTC
CSVVMGGSYNEQYF
>TRBJ2-5|TRBV20-1|TRBD2|many
TGCAGTGCTACCCCAGCGGGGGGAAACCAAGAGACCCAGTACTTC
CSATPAGGNQETQYF
>TRBJ2-5|TRBV10-3|-|-
TGTGCCATCAGTGAGAGGGCAGGCCAAGAGACCCAGTACTTC
CAISERAGQETQYF
>TRBJ1-6|TRBV20-1|-|few
TGCAGTGCTAGAGGGGGGGCACGACAGAGCTCCTATAATTCACCCCTCCACTTT
CSARGGARQSSYNSPLHF
>TRBJ2-5|TRBV20-1|TRBD2|few
TGCAGTGCCGTGACTAGCGGGGAAGAGACCCAGTACTTC
CSAVTSGEETQYF
>TRBJ2-5|TRBV29-1|-|-
TGCAGCGGTGTATGGCGAGGGGAGACCCAGTACTTC
CSGVWRGETQYF
>TRBJ1-2|TRBV29-1|-|few
TGCAGCGTTGAAAGGCAGGGCCCCTATGGCTACACCTTC
CSVERQGPYGYTF
>TRBJ1-5|TRBV15|TRBD1|-
TGTGCCACCACCCCGGGACAGGTTAGCAATCAGCCCCAGCATTTT
CATTPGQVSNQPQHF
>TRBJ2-7|TRBV5-1|-|-
TGCGCCAGCAGCCTGGCGGGTTTCGACGAGCAGTACTTC
CASSLAGFDEQYF
>TRBJ2-1|TRBV11-2|-|-
TGTGCCAGCAGCTTAGACCCGAGAGTAGGGGGGGCGTACAATGAGCAGTTCTTC
CASSLDPRVGGAYNEQFF
>TRBJ1-1|TRBV29-1|-|-
TGCAGCGAGGGGACTGGGAGTGAAGCTTTCTTT
CSEGTGSEAFF
>TRBJ2-7|TRBV6-1|-|-
TGTGCCAGCAGTGAAGCTTTGGGGGCCTACGAGCAGTACTTC
CASSEALGAYEQYF
>TRBJ2-5|TRBV9|-|-
TGTGCCAGCAGCTCTAGCTGGGCGGTGGGGGAGACCCAGTACTTC
CASSSSWAVGETQYF
>TRBJ2-5|TRBV7-2|-|few
TGTGCCAGCAGCTTAATGGGCCGGACAGAGACCCAGTACTTC
CASSLMGRTETQYF
>TRBJ2-3|TRBV5-1|TRBD2|-
TGCGCCAGCAGGACCCGGGGGGTTGCAACAGATACGCAGTATTTT
CASRTRGVATDTQYF
>TRBJ1-4|TRBV7-2|-|-
TGTGCCAGCAGCTTAGGGCCAGGGGCTGAGGAAAAACTGTTTTTT
CASSLGPGAEEKLFF
>TRBJ2-1|TRBV27|-|-
TGTGCCAGCAGCCCTCCCATTAGTCGGGGGCATTACGAGCAGTTCTTC
CASSPPISRGHYEQFF